This T cell receptor (beta chain) was profiled in a study of blood T cell repertoires in COVID-19. Study information: Acute and convalescent COVID-19 samples came from the United States, Italy and Spain. PBMCs, B-cell-depleted T cells, or T cells were the source of the cDNA or gDNA that made up the material.

Assay: immunoSEQ multiplex PCR; the TCRdb copy retains only in-frame clones and omits some. The profile covers around 110,000 clones, with 82% appearing a single time and about 4.2% taken by the ten largest. Germline V lookup: CDR1 LNHNV, CDR2 YYDKDF (reference sequence). J was trimmed by 5 bases and V by 1 base; bases with no gene match: 3. The CDR3 is 14 residues long. The TCR sequence derives from a woman in her seventies with acute or convalescent COVID-19. The rearrangement uses TRBV15 and TRBJ1-2; 8 nucleotides align to TRBD1. What was sequenced was peripheral blood. As DNA, the CDR3 is TGTGCCACCAGCAGAGCTCAGGGGGCGTATGGCTACACCTTC. Protein product: CATSRAQGAYGYTF.